A single sample is the source of the 3 T cell receptor beta chains below, sequenced in a study of CD8+CD57+ T cells in acquired aplastic anemia. Genomic DNA templated the TCR beta VDJ and CDR3 profiling. MiXCR, run by TCRdb on the reads, gives a single entry per CDR3 protein. The data show about 470,000 distinct CDR3 sequences, around 30% seen once. Patients chosen for sequencing had shown CD8+CD57+ cell expansion by flow cytometry. The sequenced sample consisted of sorted CD4+, CD8+, or CD8+CD57+ T cells (not recorded which) from PBMCs. The receptors come from a human donor with aplastic anemia.

This sequence joins TRBV25-1 and TRBJ2-7; 9 bases line up with TRBD2. V trimming: 3 bases; J trimming: 7 bases; junction bases outside the gene matches: 10. The CDR3 totals 15 residues. CDR1 is MGHDK and CDR2 is SYGVNS in the germline V gene. The CDR3 sequence is CASSEGLALLWEQYF. CDR3 coding DNA: TGTGCCAGCAGTGAGGGACTAGCCCTTTTGTGGGAGCAGTACTTC.

The chain employs TRBV5-1 and TRBJ2-7; 7 bases fit TRBD1. The CDR3 runs 14 residues. With V trimmed by 5 bases and J by 0 bases, 5 bases remained unmatched. Germline assignment: CDR1 SGHRS and CDR2 YFSETQ. CDR3 residues: CASRLDRDSYEQYF. The CDR3 nucleotides are TGCGCCAGCAGATTAGACAGGGACTCCTACGAGCAGTACTTC.

The gene calls are TRBV10-3 and TRBJ2-1; D gene uncertain. This CDR3 is 13 amino acids long. CDR1 is ENHRY and CDR2 is SYGVKD in the germline V gene. The V gene lost 2 bases and the J gene lost 3 bases, with 5 bases spanning the gap. The CDR3 DNA sequence: TGTGCCATCAGTGAGAACAGCTACAATGAGCAGTTCTTC. It specifies CAISENSYNEQFF.